This is a list of T cell receptor beta chains from one sample in a study of T cell changes during pregnancy in multiple sclerosis. The data were produced by immunoSEQ multiplex PCR, yet TCRdb's version contains in-frame clones alone and is incomplete. The table shows around 56,000 clones, with around 89% occurring only once. Sequencing was performed on peripheral blood, taken after pregnancy. Receptors were obtained from a female donor with multiple sclerosis, enrolled in a pregnancy study. CDR3s include the opening cysteine and the closing phenylalanine or tryptophan. The order of the fields is V gene, clone size, D gene, J gene, CDR3 DNA, CDR3 protein. D genes are given only for firm matches. Clone size appears in some rows only: once, few, many, or a class for an expanded clone.

>TRBV6-4|NA|TRBD1|TRBJ2-1
TGTGCCAGCAGTACCGGGACAGGGGGAGGGAATGAGCAGTTCTTC
CASSTGTGGGNEQFF
>TRBV27|once|NA|TRBJ2-1
TGTGCCAGCAGGCCTACCTTCGGGGGATTCTCCTACAATGAGCAGTTCTTC
CASRPTFGGFSYNEQFF
>TRBV18|once|TRBD1|TRBJ1-6
TGTGCCAGCTCATACGGACAGGGTGTGGGTTCACCCCTCCACTTT
CASSYGQGVGSPLHF
>TRBV29-1|medium-sized|NA|TRBJ1-4
TGCAGCGTCCGACGGGGAAATGAGAATGAAAAACTGTTTTTT
CSVRRGNENEKLFF
>TRBV21-1|NA|NA|TRBJ1-2
TGTGCCAGCAGGATGGGACAGGGGAACTATGGCTACACCTTC
CASRMGQGNYGYTF
>TRBV2|NA|TRBD2|TRBJ2-3
TGTGCCAGCAGTCCTCCTAGCGGGATCCCAGATACGCAGTATTTT
CASSPPSGIPDTQYF
>TRBV5-1|NA|NA|TRBJ2-6
TGCGCCAGCAGCTTGGAAGGGGTTGGGGCCAACGTCCTGACTTTC
CASSLEGVGANVLTF
>TRBV4-3|NA|NA|TRBJ1-6
TGCGCCAGCAGCCAAGCTTCAAGTGGGGAGTCACCCCTCCACTTT
CASSQASSGESPLHF
>TRBV7-7|once|NA|TRBJ2-5
TGTGCTAGCAGCCGCATTCAGGGGAGCGGCGAGACCCAGTACTTC
CASSRIQGSGETQYF
>TRBV6-1|NA|TRBD1|TRBJ2-7
TGTGCCAGCAGTGCGGACAGGGGGACAGACGAGCAGTACTTC
CASSADRGTDEQYF
>TRBV5-6|NA|NA|TRBJ1-4
TGTGCCAGCAGCTTGGAGGGTTCGGGAGGGGCTAATGAAAAACTGTTTTTT
CASSLEGSGGANEKLFF
>TRBV4-3|NA|NA|TRBJ2-1
TGCGCCAGCAGCCAAGAGGTAGCTTCGAATGAGCAGTTCTTC
CASSQEVASNEQFF
>TRBV7-9|NA|NA|TRBJ1-4
TGTGCCAGCAGCTTAAATGTCGGGGAAAAACTGTTTTTT
CASSLNVGEKLFF
>TRBV4-3|NA|TRBD1|TRBJ1-2
TGCGCCAGCAGCCAGGGACAGGGGATGGGCTATGGCTACACCTTC
CASSQGQGMGYGYTF
>TRBV5-1|NA|NA|TRBJ2-5
TGCGCCAGCAGCTTGGGACTGCTGGGGGGAGAGACCCAGTACTTC
CASSLGLLGGETQYF
>TRBV30|NA|TRBD1|TRBJ1-6
TGTGCCTGGAGTGGACAGGGTAATTCACCCCTCCACTTT
CAWSGQGNSPLHF
>TRBV6-6|NA|TRBD1|TRBJ1-2
TGTGCCAGCAACAGGGGGCTTGGCTATGGCTACACCTTC
CASNRGLGYGYTF
>TRBV13|NA|TRBD1|TRBJ2-7
TGTGCCAGCAGCTTCGGGGACAGGACCTTACGAGAGCAGTACTTC
CASSFGDRTLREQYF
>TRBV13|NA|NA|TRBJ2-5
TGTGCCAGCAGCTCCAGTGAGACCCAGTACTTC
CASSSSETQYF
>TRBV18|NA|NA|TRBJ2-1
TGTGCCAGCTCACTGACAGCCTACAATGAGCAGTTCTTC
CASSLTAYNEQFF
>TRBV11-2|NA|TRBD2|TRBJ2-3
TGTGCCAGCAGCGTATCTAGCGGGTTTAGCACAGATACGCAGTATTTT
CASSVSSGFSTDTQYF
>TRBV19|NA|NA|TRBJ2-2
TGTGCCAGTAGTATAGGTACAGGCATCCTAACGGCCGGGGAGCTGTTTTTT
CASSIGTGILTAGELFF
>TRBV6-5|NA|NA|TRBJ2-3
TGTGCCAGCAGTCCCGCGGGGATAAGAGCGGGTACGCAGTATTTT
CASSPAGIRAGTQYF
>TRBV5-1|NA|TRBD2|TRBJ2-3
TGCGCCAGCAGCCTACTAGCGGGGGGGGCAGATACGCAGTATTTT
CASSLLAGGADTQYF
>TRBV14|NA|NA|TRBJ1-1
TGTGCCAGCAGCCAAGATGTTGGAGAGATGAACACTGAAGCTTTCTTT
CASSQDVGEMNTEAFF
>TRBV19|NA|TRBD1|TRBJ1-6
TGTGCCAGTAGTATAGGAGGGGGCAATTCACCCCTCCACTTT
CASSIGGGNSPLHF
>TRBV4-1|NA|NA|TRBJ2-3
TGCGCCAGCAGCCTTACGGGACTTTCAGATACGCAGTATTTT
CASSLTGLSDTQYF
>TRBV11-3|NA|NA|TRBJ2-1
TGTGCCAGCAGCTTGGACAGACATTACAATGAGCAGTTCTTC
CASSLDRHYNEQFF
>TRBV6-5|NA|NA|TRBJ1-3
TGTGCCAGCAGTTACGATGGGCAGACTGGAAACACCATATATTTT
CASSYDGQTGNTIYF
>TRBV5-1|NA|NA|TRBJ2-4
TGCGCCAGCAGCTCCGGGGGGCGGGACATTCAGTACTTC
CASSSGGRDIQYF
>TRBV2|once|NA|TRBJ2-3
TGTGCCAGCAGTGAACAGGGGGGAACAGATACGCAGTATTTT
CASSEQGGTDTQYF
>TRBV2|NA|NA|TRBJ1-4
TGTGCCAGCAGTGTCGGTAGGGAGGGTGAAAAACTGTTTTTT
CASSVGREGEKLFF
>TRBV6-5|NA|TRBD1|TRBJ1-3
TGTGCCAGCAGACTACAGGGGGCGTCTGGAAACACCATATATTTT
CASRLQGASGNTIYF
>TRBV2|NA|NA|TRBJ1-1
TGTGCCAGCAGCCTTCTCTGGGCAGGGCGTACTGAAGCTTTCTTT
CASSLLWAGRTEAFF
>TRBV5-1|NA|NA|TRBJ2-2
TGCGCCAGCAGTCCTTTACAGGGAAACACCGGGGAGCTGTTTTTT
CASSPLQGNTGELFF
>TRBV10-2|NA|NA|TRBJ1-1
TGCGCCAGCAGTGATCGGCGGAGAGGGAACACTGAAGCTTTCTTT
CASSDRRRGNTEAFF
>TRBV9|NA|TRBD1|TRBJ2-5
TGTGCCAGCAGCGTAGCTACCGGGGACAGGGCTGAGACCCAGTACTTC
CASSVATGDRAETQYF
>TRBV5-1|NA|TRBD1|TRBJ2-5
TGCGCCAGCAGCGGTCAACCCACAGGGGGCGAGGAGACCCAGTACTTC
CASSGQPTGGEETQYF
>TRBV2|NA|TRBD1|TRBJ1-2
TGTGCCAGCAGTCCCGACAGGGCATTCGGTGGCTACACCTTC
CASSPDRAFGGYTF
>TRBV18|NA|TRBD1|TRBJ1-1
TGTGCCAGCTCTCCCGGACAGGGGGCTGAAGCTTTCTTT
CASSPGQGAEAFF
>TRBV5-1|NA|TRBD2|TRBJ2-7
TGCGCCAGCAGCTCCTCTAGCGGGGGGGCCTACGAGCAGTACTTC
CASSSSSGGAYEQYF
>TRBV6-5|few|NA|TRBJ2-7
TGTGCCAGCAACCTAAGAGGAGGGAGGGAGCAGTACTTC
CASNLRGGREQYF
>TRBV12-1|once|NA|TRBJ1-5
TGTGCCAGCAGCTTTACAAATAGCAATCAGCCCCAGCATTTT
CASSFTNSNQPQHF
>TRBV10-2|NA|NA|TRBJ1-1
TGCGCCAGCTCCAGGAACACTGAAGCTTTCTTT
CASSRNTEAFF
>TRBV4-3|NA|NA|TRBJ1-6
TGCGCCAGCAGCCAAGAGTCAAATTCACCCCTCCACTTT
CASSQESNSPLHF
>TRBV6-1|NA|TRBD1|TRBJ1-1
TGTGCCAGCAGTGTACGACAGGGAAATCCGTCTGAAGCTTTCTTT
CASSVRQGNPSEAFF
>TRBV19|NA|TRBD1|TRBJ1-2
TGTGCCAGTAGCCGGGACAGGGCGTCCGGCTACACCTTC
CASSRDRASGYTF
>TRBV18|NA|TRBD1|TRBJ1-5
TGTGCCAGCTCCCTTCGACAGGGGGCGTATGGCAATCAGCCCCAGCATTTT
CASSLRQGAYGNQPQHF
>TRBV5-6|NA|NA|TRBJ1-4
TGTGCCAGCAGCTTACGAGCCCATGAAAAACTGTTTTTT
CASSLRAHEKLFF
>TRBV18|NA|NA|TRBJ1-6
TGTGCCAGCTCACCACAAGAACAGGATGGATCACCCCTCCACTTT
CASSPQEQDGSPLHF
>TRBV19|NA|NA|TRBJ2-3
TGTGCCAGTAGCGACAGGACAAGAGATACGCAGTATTTT
CASSDRTRDTQYF
>TRBV6-6|NA|TRBD1|TRBJ2-4
TGTGCCAGCAATCCGACAGGGGAAAACATTCAGTACTTC
CASNPTGENIQYF
>TRBV19|once|NA|TRBJ1-5
TGTGCCAGTAGTCTGACCCGCGGGGGCAATCAGCCCCAGCATTTT
CASSLTRGGNQPQHF
>TRBV5-1|NA|NA|TRBJ1-1
TGCGCCAGCAGCGCGACAGGTTGGAACACTGAAGCTTTCTTT
CASSATGWNTEAFF
>TRBV7-2|NA|NA|TRBJ2-3
TGTGCCAGCAGCTTCTCGGGCACAGATACGCAGTATTTT
CASSFSGTDTQYF
>TRBV7-9|NA|TRBD1|TRBJ1-2
TGTGCCAGCAGCCCCCAGGGGGCCGATGGCTACACCTTC
CASSPQGADGYTF
>TRBV29-1|NA|NA|TRBJ1-1
TGCAGCGTTGAAGATCTTACGGGGGGCCCCACTGAAGCTTTCTTT
CSVEDLTGGPTEAFF
>TRBV18|few|NA|TRBJ2-7
TGTGCCAGCTCACAGGACAGCCTCGAGCAGTACTTC
CASSQDSLEQYF